This TCR beta chain was captured in a study of cytotoxic CD8 clonotypes in ibrutinib-treated CLL. Overall study context: A median about twelve months of treatment, range 6 to 36, preceded the collection of response samples.

Germline values: CDR1 MDHEN, CDR2 SYDVKM. Trimming stripped 2 bases from V and 4 bases from J, with 14 bases between. CDR3 length: 15 amino acids. With regard to this clone: What it binds is not known.

Only in-frame clones appear in the TCRdb table, and some are missing; sequencing was by immunoSEQ multiplex PCR. The profile covers under 200,000 clones, with around 84% appearing a single time and 2% to 2.5% taken by the ten largest. The study's findings and limits: Samples were collected at differing times from sustained-remission and progressing patients. Exceeding age-matched healthy donors, baseline clonality also tracked the counts of circulating CD8+ T cells.

V usage is TRBV28 and J usage is TRBJ1-2; a weak D match, TRBD1 (5 bases). This TCR was sampled from a human donor with chronic lymphocytic leukemia. Specimen: PBMCs, collected after 12 months of ibrutinib treatment. DNA of the CDR3: TGTGCCAGCAGTTTAAATCATCGGGGCCTCTATGGCTACACCTTC. Residues: CASSLNHRGLYGYTF.